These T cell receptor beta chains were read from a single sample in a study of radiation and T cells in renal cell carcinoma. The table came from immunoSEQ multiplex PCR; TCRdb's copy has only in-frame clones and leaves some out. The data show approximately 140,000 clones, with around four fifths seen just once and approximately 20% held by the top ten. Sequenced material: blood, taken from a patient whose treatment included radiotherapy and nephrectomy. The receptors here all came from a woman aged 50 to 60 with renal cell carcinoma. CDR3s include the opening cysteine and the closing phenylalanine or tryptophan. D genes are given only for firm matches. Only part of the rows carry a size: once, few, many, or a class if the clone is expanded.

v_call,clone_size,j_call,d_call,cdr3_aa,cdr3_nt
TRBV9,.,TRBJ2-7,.,CASSVDAAREQYF,TGTGCCAGCAGCGTAGACGCTGCGAGGGAGCAGTACTTC
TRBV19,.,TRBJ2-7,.,CASSIVEAGNYEQYF,TGTGCCAGTAGTATCGTCGAGGCAGGAAACTACGAGCAGTACTTC
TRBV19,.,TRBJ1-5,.,CASTLTWRGNQPQHF,TGTGCCAGTACCTTGACGTGGAGGGGAAATCAGCCCCAGCATTTT
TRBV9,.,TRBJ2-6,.,CASSGLGGANVLTF,TGTGCCAGCAGCGGACTAGGCGGGGCCAACGTCCTGACTTTC
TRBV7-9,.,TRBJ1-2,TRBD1,CASSLDRTGGDYGYTF,TGTGCCAGCAGCTTAGATCGGACAGGGGGCGACTATGGCTACACCTTC
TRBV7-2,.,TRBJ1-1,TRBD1,CASSLDRGGTEAFF,TGTGCCAGCAGCTTAGACAGGGGGGGCACTGAAGCTTTCTTT
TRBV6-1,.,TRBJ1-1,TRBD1,CASSEPGQGTEAFF,TGTGCCAGCAGTGAACCAGGACAGGGGACTGAAGCTTTCTTT
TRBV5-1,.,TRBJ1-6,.,CASSLGDPENSPLHF,TGCGCCAGCAGCTTGGGGGATCCGGAGAATTCACCCCTCCACTTT
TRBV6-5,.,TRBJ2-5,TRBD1,CASSSDRARETQYF,TGTGCCAGCAGTTCGGACAGGGCGAGGGAGACCCAGTACTTC
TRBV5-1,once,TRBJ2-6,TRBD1,CASSSPGQGSAGANVLTF,TGCGCCAGCAGCTCTCCGGGACAGGGGAGCGCTGGGGCCAACGTCCTGACTTTC
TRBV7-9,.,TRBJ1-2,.,CASSSTGTLNLYGYTF,TGTGCCAGCAGTTCCACCGGGACGCTAAATCTCTATGGCTACACCTTC
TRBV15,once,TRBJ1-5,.,CATSRTLGRDQPQHF,TGTGCCACCAGCCGAACATTAGGACGGGATCAGCCCCAGCATTTT
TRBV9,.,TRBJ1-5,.,CASSSYGAENQPQHF,TGTGCCAGCAGCTCCTACGGGGCGGAAAATCAGCCCCAGCATTTT
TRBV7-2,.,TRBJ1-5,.,CASSPGVSQPQHF,TGTGCCAGCAGCCCAGGGGTATCGCAGCCCCAGCATTTT
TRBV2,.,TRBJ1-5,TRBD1,CASTLDRGGQPQHF,TGTGCCAGCACTTTAGACAGGGGGGGTCAGCCCCAGCATTTT
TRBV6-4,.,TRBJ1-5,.,CASSVTRDQPQHF,TGTGCCAGCAGCGTCACTAGAGATCAGCCCCAGCATTTT
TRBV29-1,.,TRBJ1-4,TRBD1,CSVDRGDEKLFF,TGCAGCGTTGACAGGGGGGATGAAAAACTGTTTTTT
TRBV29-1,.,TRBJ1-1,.,CSVEGANTEAFF,TGCAGCGTTGAGGGGGCGAACACTGAAGCTTTCTTT
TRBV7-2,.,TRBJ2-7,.,CASSWVGGADEQYF,TGTGCCAGCAGCTGGGTCGGGGGCGCGGACGAGCAGTACTTC
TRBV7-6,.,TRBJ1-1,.,CASSLGSYTEAFF,TGTGCCAGCAGCTTAGGCAGTTACACTGAAGCTTTCTTT
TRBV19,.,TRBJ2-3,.,CASSMQLASTDTQYF,TGTGCCAGTAGTATGCAGTTAGCTAGCACAGATACGCAGTATTTT
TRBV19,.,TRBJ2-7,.,CASSPDWSSYEQYF,TGTGCCAGTAGCCCCGACTGGAGCTCCTACGAGCAGTACTTC
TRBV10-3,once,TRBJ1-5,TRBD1,CAIRSGTAGNQPQHF,TGTGCCATCAGGTCCGGGACAGCGGGGAATCAGCCCCAGCATTTT
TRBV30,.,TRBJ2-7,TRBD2,CAWAPPGGVYYEQYF,TGTGCCTGGGCCCCTCCCGGGGGGGTATACTACGAGCAGTACTTC
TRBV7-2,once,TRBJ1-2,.,CASSLPRAVHGYTF,TGTGCCAGCAGCTTACCCCGGGCAGTACATGGCTACACCTTC
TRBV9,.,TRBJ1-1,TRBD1,CASALGTGVLNTEAFF,TGTGCCAGCGCATTGGGGACAGGGGTTTTGAACACTGAAGCTTTCTTT
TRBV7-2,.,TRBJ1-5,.,CASSLGIPRLHQPQHF,TGTGCCAGCAGCTTAGGCATACCCCGGCTCCATCAGCCCCAGCATTTT
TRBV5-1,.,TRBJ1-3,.,CASSLGGQSSGNTIYF,TGCGCCAGCAGCTTGGGAGGACAGAGCTCTGGAAACACCATATATTTT
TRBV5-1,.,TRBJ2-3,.,CASSLERGNALTDTQYF,TGCGCCAGCAGCTTGGAAAGGGGGAACGCTCTTACAGATACGCAGTATTTT